These 28 T cell receptor beta chains were sequenced from one sample in a study of blood T cell repertoires in COVID-19. Repertoires were generated with immunoSEQ multiplex PCR, while TCRdb's copy carries only in-frame clones and drops some. Of about 140,000 clones in the sample, under 85% were seen once. Sequencing was done on a sample of peripheral blood. These receptors all come from a human donor in a cohort sampled during active COVID-19.

The chain links TRBV7-9 to TRBJ2-1, with D hard to call. V lost 1 base, J lost 7 bases, and 11 bases lay in between. Germline loops: CDR1 SEHNR, CDR2 FQNEAQ (reference sequence). This CDR3 spans 14 amino acids. CDR3 protein: CASSLGLPINEQFF. CDR3 in DNA: TGTGCCAGCAGCTTAGGACTCCCAATTAATGAGCAGTTCTTC.

This chain links TRBV2 with TRBJ2-3; weak D call: TRBD2 (5 bases). CDR3 length equals 15 residues. Germline CDR1 reads SNHLY; CDR2 reads FYNNEI. V lost 4 bases and J 2 bases, leaving 13 bases between the germline ends. The CDR3 coding sequence is TGTGCCAGCAGTGTTGAGCGGACCTCCACAGATACGCAGTATTTT. Protein sequence: CASSVERTSTDTQYF.

This chain joins TRBV28 and TRBJ2-3; D perhaps matches TRBD1 (6 bases). Trimming stripped 7 bases from V and 0 bases from J, with 14 bases between. The CDR3 sequence is 15 residues long. The germline CDR1 and CDR2 sequences are MDHEN and SYDVKM. The CDR3: CASNRQASSTDTQYF. In nucleotides, the CDR3 is TGTGCCAGCAACCGACAGGCGTCTAGCACAGATACGCAGTATTTT.

V and J are TRBV4-2 and TRBJ2-2, with 9 bases lining up with TRBD1. Germline V CDR1 and CDR2: LGHNA, YNFKEQ. The CDR3 covers 16 residues. V lost 4 bases, J lost 7 bases, and 10 bases stayed unmatched. The DNA for the CDR3 is TGTGCCAGCAGCCTGTCCGGGACAGGGACACTCGGGGAGCTGTTTTTT. Translation: CASSLSGTGTLGELFF.

The rearrangement joins TRBV7-2 to TRBJ2-7, with 9 positions matching TRBD2. The CDR3 length is 14 residues. Unmatched junction bases numbered 8, after V lost 6 bases and J lost 5 bases. Germline V gene lookup returns CDR1 SGHTA and CDR2 FQGNSA. DNA of the CDR3: TGTGCCAGCAGAGTGGTAGCGGGAGTCCACGAGCAGTACTTC. Protein product: CASRVVAGVHEQYF. Full variable domain (missing parts from reference TRBV7-2 and TRBJ2-7): GAGVSQSPSNKVTEKGKDVELRCDPISGHTALYWYRQSLGQGLEFLIYFQGNSAPDKSGLPSDRFSAERTGGSVSTLTIQRTQQEDSAVYLCASRVVAGVHEQYFGPGTRLTVT.

The rearrangement joins TRBV19 to TRBJ2-5; the match to TRBD2 covers 12 bases. The germline gives CDR1 LNHDA, CDR2 SQIVND (reference sequence). V lost 4 bases and J lost 5; bases outside the gene matches: 5. The CDR3 runs 15 residues. CDR3 coding DNA: TGTGCCAGTAGTAGACTAGCGGGAGATGTGGAGACCCAGTACTTC. As protein: CASSRLAGDVETQYF.

This rearrangement joins TRBV11-2 to TRBJ1-2, with TRBD1 matching 7 bases. CDR3 length: 13 amino acids. Per germline, CDR1 SGHAT and CDR2 FQNNGV. V lost 5 bases to trimming and J lost 7 bases; unmatched junction nucleotides: 7. CDR3 residues: CASSVLSGGGYTF. CDR3 nucleotide sequence: TGTGCCAGCAGCGTGCTTTCAGGGGGTGGCTACACCTTC.

The V call is TRBV7-3, the J call TRBJ2-3; D is ambiguous. Germline-derived CDR1 and CDR2 are SGHTA and FQGTGA. CDR3 length: 14 residues. Between the trimmed V and J ends, which lost 5 bases and 0 bases, there was a span of 9 bases. The CDR3, as DNA: TGTGCCAGCAGCCCGGCGCGGAGCACAGATACGCAGTATTTT. Translated: CASSPARSTDTQYF.

A word on this clone: In the same sample, other DNA sequences code for this CDR3. This chain links TRBV10-3 with TRBJ1-1; 8 bases agree with TRBD1. Germline V gene sequence: CDR1 ENHRY, CDR2 SYGVKD. The CDR3 is made up of 14 amino acids. With 1 base clipped from V and 3 bases from J, the junction kept 1 base outside the gene matches. DNA of the CDR3: TGTGCCATCAGTGAGTACAGGGGGGACACTGAAGCTTTCTTT. Translation: CAISEYRGDTEAFF.

The V call is TRBV3-1 (or the pseudogene TRBV3-2), the J call TRBJ1-1; D not certain. This CDR3 contains 13 residues. Trimming left V 4 bases short and J 2 bases short, with 8 bases between. Germline V gene sequence: CDR1 LGHDT, CDR2 YNNKEL (reference sequence). The CDR3 nucleotides read TGTGCCAGCAGCCTCCGCGCTAACACTGAAGCTTTCTTT. Its translation: CASSLRANTEAFF.

The rearrangement uses TRBV3-1 (or the pseudogene TRBV3-2) and TRBJ1-5, with D perhaps TRBD1 (5 bases). Germline CDR1 is LGHDT and CDR2 is YNNKEL (reference sequence). The CDR3 spans 13 residues. V lost 4 bases and J lost 8, with 12 bases in between. CDR3 residues: CASSRGTPKPQHF. The CDR3 nucleotides read TGTGCCAGCAGCCGCGGGACGCCGAAGCCCCAGCATTTT.

The chain is built from TRBV6-1 and TRBJ2-7; TRBD1 is a possible D gene (6 bases). Looked up from germline, CDR1 is MNHNS and CDR2 is SASEGT. Trimming removed 0 bases at V and 5 bases at J, with 11 bases between. CDR3 length: 14 amino acids. The CDR3: CASSEAGGSHEQYF. CDR3 nucleotide sequence: TGTGCCAGCAGTGAAGCAGGGGGTTCCCACGAGCAGTACTTC.

The chain employs TRBV18 and TRBJ2-3; D is possibly TRBD2 (6 bases). This CDR3 comprises 15 residues. The germline gives CDR1 KGHSH, CDR2 LQKENI. The V end lost 4 bases, the J end lost 2 bases, and 13 bases lay between the germline ends. CDR3: CASSRDSGSTDTQYF. The CDR3 DNA reads TGTGCCAGCTCACGGGATAGCGGATCCACAGATACGCAGTATTTT.

This sequence joins TRBV5-5 and TRBJ1-2, with 9 bases lining up with TRBD1. Germline loops: CDR1 SGHKS, CDR2 YYEKEE (reference sequence). There are 14 residues in the CDR3. Unmatched junction bases numbered 2, after V lost 3 bases and J lost 2 bases. The CDR3 DNA sequence: TGTGCCAGCAGCTCTGGGACAGGGAACTATGGCTACACCTTC. Protein product: CASSSGTGNYGYTF.

This chain links TRBV4-1 with TRBJ2-1, with 14 bases fitting TRBD2. Germline values: CDR1 MGHRA, CDR2 YSYEKL. This CDR3 comprises 18 residues. V was clipped by 3 bases and J by 8 bases; unmatched bases: 12. Here the CDR3 DNA reads TGCGCCAGCAGCCACATATACCCCGGGACTAGCGGGAGAGATGAGCAGTTCTTC. Protein product: CASSHIYPGTSGRDEQFF.

The chain couples TRBV28 to TRBJ1-6; TRBD1 aligns across 7 bases. CDR3 length: 16 residues. Trimming removed 5 bases from V and 7 bases from J; junction bases left unmatched: 11. Germline V CDR1 and CDR2: MDHEN, SYDVKM. CDR3 sequence: CASSGHRGRLNSPLHF. Written as DNA, the CDR3 is TGTGCCAGCAGTGGCCACAGGGGTAGGTTAAATTCACCCCTCCACTTT.

The chain combines TRBV18 with TRBJ2-7; 7 nucleotides line up with TRBD1. The V gene end was trimmed by 4 bases and the J gene end by 5 bases; junction bases not matched to a gene: 5. The CDR3 is made up of 13 amino acids. Germline CDR1 KGHSH, CDR2 LQKENI. The CDR3 DNA reads TGTGCCAGCTCACAGGGGGCGCTCCACGAGCAGTACTTC. The encoded protein is CASSQGALHEQYF.

The V call is TRBV3-1 (or the pseudogene TRBV3-2), the J call TRBJ2-2; 10 positions agree with TRBD1. Germline loops: CDR1 LGHDT, CDR2 YNNKEL (reference sequence). The CDR3 spans 16 residues. The V segment lost 3 bases and the J segment 5 bases; nucleotides outside the gene matches: 6. The CDR3 spells CASSQGWTGGTGELFF. CDR3 DNA sequence: TGTGCCAGCAGCCAGGGGTGGACAGGGGGTACCGGGGAGCTGTTTTTT.

The chain carries TRBV10-3 and TRBJ2-3; D might be TRBD2 (6 bases). This CDR3 has 13 amino acids. The germline V gene encodes CDR1 ENHRY and CDR2 SYGVKD. V was clipped by 3 bases and J by 5 bases, with 9 bases between them. This CDR3 is CAISEWREDTQYF. CDR3 nucleotides: TGTGCCATCAGTGAATGGAGGGAAGATACGCAGTATTTT.

The chain combines TRBV9 with TRBJ2-7; 11 positions agree with TRBD2. Germline V gives CDR1 SGDLS, CDR2 YYNGEE. The CDR3 extends over 17 amino acids. V was clipped by 0 bases and J by 0 bases; unmatched bases: 5. CDR3 nucleotides: TGTGCCAGCAGCGTAGGGACTAGCGGGCCTACCTCCTACGAGCAGTACTTC. It specifies CASSVGTSGPTSYEQYF.

The CDR3 here is CASSRNRGPWETQYF. The CDR3 DNA reads as TGTGCCAGCAGCCGAAACAGGGGGCCTTGGGAGACCCAGTACTTC. The V call is TRBV14, the J call TRBJ2-5; TRBD1 matches at 9 bases. This CDR3 spans 15 amino acids. Germline values: CDR1 SGHDN, CDR2 FVKESK. The junction had 8 bases not matched to a gene; V was cut back by 4 bases and J by 5 bases.

The V call is TRBV3-1 (or the pseudogene TRBV3-2), the J call TRBJ2-7; 8 bases are shared with TRBD1. Trimming took 1 base from V and 2 from J; bases not matched to a gene: 10. The CDR3 sequence is 17 residues long. The germline V gene encodes CDR1 LGHDT and CDR2 YNNKEL (reference sequence). Here the CDR3 reads CASSQARRGTGAYEQYF. For the CDR3, the DNA is TGTGCCAGCAGCCAAGCGCGACGAGGGACAGGAGCCTACGAGCAGTACTTC.

In this sample, this clone turned up a few times. The CDR3 is CASSLGTGRYQPQHF. The CDR3 DNA is TGTGCCAGTAGTCTCGGGACAGGGAGATATCAGCCCCAGCATTTT. The rearrangement uses TRBV19 and TRBJ1-5; 9 nucleotides agree with TRBD1. The length of the CDR3 is 15 residues. V lost 5 bases and J lost 5; bases outside the gene matches: 7. CDR1 is LNHDA and CDR2 is SQIVND in the germline V gene (reference sequence).

V is TRBV7-2 and J is TRBJ2-3; D not certain. The ends were cut back, 1 base at V and 7 bases at J, with 18 bases in the middle. In germline, CDR1 is SGHTA, CDR2 FQGNSA. The CDR3 spans 16 residues. CDR3 sequence: CASSLGVGARWNTQYF. The CDR3 DNA reads TGTGCCAGCAGCTTAGGGGTAGGCGCTAGATGGAATACGCAGTATTTT. Variable domain in full (rest from reference TRBV7-2 and TRBJ2-3): GAGVSQSPSNKVTEKGKDVELRCDPISGHTALYWYRQSLGQGLEFLIYFQGNSAPDKSGLPSDRFSAERTGGSVSTLTIQRTQQEDSAVYLCASSLGVGARWNTQYFGPGTRLTVL.

This clone appeared once. Here the CDR3 DNA reads TGTGCCAGCAGTGAAGCGAGAGGATATAGCAATCAGCCCCAGCATTTT. This codes for CASSEARGYSNQPQHF. This chain joins TRBV2 and TRBJ1-5, with D unclear. The CDR3 has 16 amino acids. CDR1 and CDR2 from the germline V gene are SNHLY and FYNNEI. Trimming pared 0 bases from V and 0 bases from J, leaving 9 bases between.

The chain is built from TRBV9 and TRBJ2-1, with D possibly TRBD2 on 5 matching bases. The CDR3 is 15 amino acids. V was pared by 0 bases and J by 4 bases, with 11 bases between. Germline V gene lookup returns CDR1 SGDLS and CDR2 YYNGEE. The CDR3 DNA is TGTGCCAGCAGCGTAGAAAATGGCGGGTACAATGAGCAGTTCTTC. Amino acid sequence: CASSVENGGYNEQFF.

The genes are TRBV5-1 and TRBJ2-5; weak D call: TRBD2 (6 bases). This CDR3 spans 14 amino acids. The germline V gene has CDR1 SGHRS and CDR2 YFSETQ. V was trimmed by 1 base and J by 4 bases, leaving 11 bases between them. Here the CDR3 DNA reads TGCGCCAGCAGCTTGCAGGAGGGACGAGAGACCCAGTACTTC. The encoded protein is CASSLQEGRETQYF.

Here the CDR3 DNA reads TGTGCCAGCAGCTTAATGGGAGTGAACACTGAAGCTTTCTTT. It translates to CASSLMGVNTEAFF. The J gene is TRBJ1-1, the V gene TRBV7-2; D remains ambiguous. Germline CDR1 SGHTA, CDR2 FQGNSA. Trimming took off 2 bases at V and 0 bases at J, with 7 bases between the two ends. The CDR3 loop spans 14 amino acids. The whole variable domain, remainder taken from reference TRBV7-2 and TRBJ1-1, is GAGVSQSPSNKVTEKGKDVELRCDPISGHTALYWYRQSLGQGLEFLIYFQGNSAPDKSGLPSDRFSAERTGGSVSTLTIQRTQQEDSAVYLCASSLMGVNTEAFFGQGTRLTVV.